This T cell receptor (beta chain) was identified in a study of CD8 T cells in ankylosing spondylitis. This clonotype was seen only a few times. Its matching antigen is unknown. Study results and limitations: Made up of fewer than ten highly homologous variants, a TCR beta motif appeared characteristic of ankylosing spondylitis blood. Disease-linked clones were reportedly significantly enriched in matched ankylosing spondylitis synovial fluid.

Germline V lookup: CDR1 DFQATT, CDR2 SNEGSKA (reference sequence). The junction had 4 bases not matched to a gene; V was cut back by 1 base and J by 6 bases. CDR3 size: 14 residues. TCRdb passed the 5' RACE reads through MiXCR, listing each CDR3 protein once. The repertoire holds 250,000 to 400,000 distinct CDR3 sequences, more than 9% seen once, with 8% to 9.5% in the top ten. Sequences were obtained from blood, either unsorted or a sorted T cell fraction (not recorded which). The chain employs TRBV20-1 and TRBJ2-1; TRBD2 agrees at 9 bases. This receptor was obtained from a female donor with ankylosing spondylitis or in good health (not recorded which). Written as DNA, the CDR3 is TGCAGTGCTAGAGCCAGCGGGGGGTTCAATGAGCAGTTCTTC. Protein product: CSARASGGFNEQFF.